One and the same sample provided the 31 T cell receptor beta chains below, sequenced in a study of HIV-infected patients and healthy controls. About 500 ng RNA was reverse transcribed with alpha and beta constant-region primers. Using multiplexing indices, alpha and beta chain libraries were generated apart by chain-specific third strand synthesis. MiXCR, applied by TCRdb to the 5' RACE reads, yields one record per CDR3 protein. Of approximately 9,400 distinct CDR3 sequences in the sample, more than 7.5% were seen once. Follow-up blood was drawn about 14 weeks, roughly three months, after antiretroviral therapy began. No cell fractionation was done, so the repertoire covers all unsorted peripheral blood T cells. The specimen was blood, collected during antiretroviral therapy. The receptors come from an adult with HIV infection.

By proportion, this clonotype is medium-sized (0.01 to 0.1%). The chain carries TRBV7-9 and TRBJ1-6; D is perhaps TRBD1 (5 bases). Germline V gene sequence: CDR1 SEHNR, CDR2 FQNEAQ (reference sequence). V lost 5 bases and J 2 bases, leaving 16 bases between the germline ends. The CDR3 has 17 amino acids. This chain's CDR3 is CASSQGWRFAYNSPLHF. The CDR3 bases are TGTGCCAGCAGCCAGGGATGGAGGTTCGCCTATAATTCACCCCTCCACTTT.

This clonotype is labeled as medium-sized. The chain couples TRBV20-1 to TRBJ2-5; 7 bases line up with TRBD2. The germline CDR1 and CDR2 sequences are DFQATT and SNEGSKA (reference sequence). The CDR3 totals 12 residues. Trimming took 5 bases from V and 4 from J; bases not matched to a gene: 4. In DNA form, the CDR3 reads TGCAGTGCTGCGCCGGGAGGAGAGACCCAGTACTTC. This codes for CSAAPGGETQYF.

At least ten counts were recorded for this clonotype. The chain combines TRBV29-1 with TRBJ1-3, with D perhaps TRBD1 (6 bases). This CDR3 spans 13 amino acids. The germline V gene encodes CDR1 SQVTM and CDR2 ANQGSEA. Trimming cost V 5 bases and J 4 bases, with 12 bases left between them. The CDR3 coding sequence is TGCAGCGTTCAGGGGCGAGGAGGAAACACCATATATTTT. It encodes CSVQGRGGNTIYF.

In this sample, this clonotype is medium-sized. The chain uses TRBV11-2 and TRBJ2-3, with 9 bases that match TRBD1. With V trimmed by 1 base and J by 2 bases, 10 bases remained unmatched. CDR1 is SGHAT and CDR2 is FQNNGV in the germline V gene. The CDR3 extends over 18 amino acids. The CDR3 sequence is CASSLGRGQGYSTDTQYF. DNA for the CDR3: TGTGCCAGCAGCTTAGGTCGGGGACAGGGTTATTCCACAGATACGCAGTATTTT.

By share, this clonotype ranks as medium-sized. The J gene is TRBJ2-5, the V gene TRBV6-1; TRBD1 aligns across 7 bases. With 6 bases clipped from V and 0 bases from J, the junction kept 4 bases outside the gene matches. The CDR3 loop spans 14 amino acids. Per germline, CDR1 MNHNS and CDR2 SASEGT. CDR3 loop: CASRQGLYQETQYF. Here the CDR3 DNA reads TGTGCCAGCAGACAGGGGCTCTACCAAGAGACCCAGTACTTC.

This clonotype appeared many times. The rearrangement links TRBV7-2 to TRBJ1-1; the match to TRBD1 covers 10 bases. J was trimmed by 4 bases and V by 4 bases; bases with no gene match: 3. CDR1 and CDR2 from the germline V gene are SGHTA and FQGNSA. The CDR3 has 14 residues. The DNA for the CDR3 is TGTGCCAGCAGCTCCCGGGACAGGGGCACTGAAGCTTTCTTT. It encodes CASSSRDRGTEAFF. Looking up the rest from reference TRBV7-2 and TRBJ1-1 gives the full variable domain: GAGVSQSPSNKVTEKGKDVELRCDPISGHTALYWYRQSLGQGLEFLIYFQGNSAPDKSGLPSDRFSAERTGGSVSTLTIQRTQQEDSAVYLCASSSRDRGTEAFFGQGTRLTVV.

This clonotype was recorded many times. This sequence joins TRBV5-1 and TRBJ2-7; D unresolved. Looked up from germline, CDR1 is SGHRS and CDR2 is YFSETQ. V shed 0 bases and J shed 3 bases, with 13 bases lying between them. The CDR3 runs 15 residues. The CDR3 reads CASSLAPGGSYEQYF. In nucleotides, the CDR3 is TGCGCCAGCAGCTTGGCCCCGGGTGGCAGCTACGAGCAGTACTTC.

The chain links TRBV28 to TRBJ1-2; D uncertain. The CDR3 covers 12 residues. Germline CDR1 and CDR2: MDHEN and SYDVKM. The CDR3, as DNA: TGTGCTTCCGGGCAGCCCTCTAATGGCTACACCTTC. This translates into CASGQPSNGYTF.

This clonotype was seen at least ten times. The chain has TRBV12-3 or TRBV12-4 and TRBJ2-5, with 10 positions matching TRBD2. The junction had 0 bases not matched to a gene; V was cut back by 3 bases and J by 2 bases. The CDR3 covers 14 residues. Written as DNA, the CDR3 is TGTGCCAGCAGTTTGACTAGCGGGCAAGAGACCCAGTACTTC. This codes for CASSLTSGQETQYF.

This clonotype was counted many times. DNA for the CDR3: TGTGCCAGCAGTTCCTTAACAGGAGGAACTGAAGCTTTCTTT. It is translated as CASSSLTGGTEAFF. J is TRBJ1-1 and V is TRBV28, with D perhaps TRBD1 (5 bases). Trimming removed 4 bases at V and 5 bases at J, with 14 bases between. This CDR3 contains 14 residues. Germline CDR1 and CDR2: MDHEN and SYDVKM.

Concerning this clonotype: This sequence may be a read error, since a much larger clone differs from it by one base. The CDR3 does not end in the conserved phenylalanine or tryptophan, so this is likely a read error. The chain carries TRBV10-2 and TRBJ1-5; 8 bases are shared with TRBD1. V was clipped by 6 bases and J by 6 bases; unmatched bases: 7. CDR1 is WSHSY, CDR2 SAAADI, per germline. There are 14 residues in the CDR3. Here the CDR3 reads CASRGTGPSQPQHY. The CDR3 DNA reads as TGCGCCAGCAGGGGGACAGGTCCGTCTCAGCCCCAGCATTAT.

This clonotype rates as medium-sized. The J gene is TRBJ1-5, the V gene TRBV6-6; TRBD1 is a possible D gene (5 bases). The CDR3 has 14 residues. The V and J ends lost 2 bases and 7 bases respectively, with 12 bases between them. The germline V gene has CDR1 MNHNY and CDR2 SVGAGI (reference sequence). Here the CDR3 reads CASSYGGREQPQHF. Here the CDR3 DNA reads TGTGCCAGCAGTTACGGCGGCAGGGAACAGCCCCAGCATTTT.

This clonotype has ten or more counts. The chain recombines TRBV18 with TRBJ2-6; D is perhaps TRBD2 (5 bases). There are 15 residues in the CDR3. Deletions cut 3 bases from V and 2 bases from J, with 8 bases between. Germline V CDR1 and CDR2: KGHSH, LQKENI. CDR3 DNA sequence: TGTGCCAGCTCACCCGGGGATCCTGGGGCCAACGTCCTGACTTTC. It translates to CASSPGDPGANVLTF.

By sample share, this clonotype is medium-sized (0.01 to 0.1%). The chain joins TRBV4-2 to TRBJ2-7; TRBD1 might be the D (6 bases). This CDR3 is built from 14 residues. With 4 bases removed from V and 7 bases from J, the gap between germline ends came to 17 bases. The germline gives CDR1 LGHNA, CDR2 YNFKEQ. The CDR3 is CASSPTGTPREQYF. The CDR3 DNA reads as TGTGCCAGCAGCCCGACCGGGACACCTAGGGAGCAGTACTTC.

This clonotype has at least ten counts. The genes are TRBV10-3 and TRBJ1-1, with a tentative D call TRBD1 (5 bases). The germline V gene encodes CDR1 ENHRY and CDR2 SYGVKD. This CDR3 has 14 amino acids. V lost 3 bases and J lost 1, with 9 bases in between. CDR3 amino acids: CAISERGGNTEAFF. The CDR3 bases are TGTGCCATCAGTGAAAGGGGTGGGAACACTGAAGCTTTCTTT.

This clonotype showed up many times. The chain couples TRBV25-1 to TRBJ2-1; TRBD2 might be the D (6 bases). The CDR3 totals 15 residues. With 2 bases removed from V and 7 bases from J, the gap between germline ends came to 15 bases. CDR1 is MGHDK and CDR2 is SYGVNS in the germline V gene. CDR3 sequence (DNA): TGTGCCAGCAGTGAAACAGGACTCGGGGGAAATGAGCAGTTCTTC. It codes for CASSETGLGGNEQFF.

The chain joins TRBV6-5 to TRBJ2-1; no clear D gene. CDR1 and CDR2 from the germline V gene are MNHEY and SVGAGI. The length of the CDR3 is 11 residues. V shed 2 bases and J shed 9 bases, with 5 bases lying between them. This CDR3 reads CASSYGPEQFF. The DNA for the CDR3 is TGTGCCAGCAGTTACGGCCCTGAGCAGTTCTTC.

This clonotype was recorded at least ten times. The rearrangement links TRBV9 to TRBJ2-1; D possibly matches TRBD1 or TRBD2 (5 bases each). Trimming removed 0 bases at V and 9 bases at J, with 13 bases between. This CDR3 has 14 amino acids. Germline V lookup: CDR1 SGDLS, CDR2 YYNGEE. The CDR3 DNA follows: TGTGCCAGCAGCGTAGCTGAGGGGACGGGTGAGCAGTTCTTC. The encoded protein is CASSVAEGTGEQFF.

Ten or more counts support this clonotype. The chain has TRBV5-1 and TRBJ2-3; a weak D match, TRBD2 (5 bases). The V end lost 4 bases, the J end lost 4 bases, and 28 bases lay between the germline ends. The V gene's germline CDR1 is SGHRS and CDR2 YFSETQ. This CDR3 comprises 19 residues. The CDR3 DNA follows: TGCGCCAGCAGCCGGACTCGACCGGGGAGTCTCCTTAGCGCAGATACGCAGTATTTT. It translates to CASSRTRPGSLLSADTQYF.

In its sample, this clonotype was seen many times. The gene calls are TRBV29-1 and TRBJ2-1; 8 bases are shared with TRBD2. This CDR3 has 13 residues. The V segment lost 5 bases and the J segment 7 bases; nucleotides outside the gene matches: 7. CDR1 is SQVTM and CDR2 is ANQGSEA in the germline V gene. The CDR3 protein is CSVYPAGVNEQFF. Written as DNA, the CDR3 is TGCAGCGTTTATCCAGCGGGGGTGAATGAGCAGTTCTTC.

This clonotype is labeled medium-sized. The chain is built from TRBV4-1 and TRBJ1-1, with D hard to call. Per the germline V gene, CDR1 is MGHRA and CDR2 is YSYEKL. The length of the CDR3 is 15 residues. Trimming took 2 bases from V and 3 from J, leaving 13 bases between them. The CDR3, as DNA: TGCGCCAGCAGCCAAACCAACAACATAGACACTGAAGCTTTCTTT. It codes for CASSQTNNIDTEAFF.

Only a few counts were recorded for this clonotype. The genes are TRBV29-1 and TRBJ2-3, with D unresolved. V was cut by 0 bases and J by 11 bases, with 3 bases left in between. CDR1 and CDR2 from the germline V gene are SQVTM and ANQGSEA. The CDR3 contains 9 residues. CDR3 coding DNA: TGCAGCGTTGAAGAAAGGCAGTATTTT. Translating it yields CSVEERQYF.

Within the sample, this clonotype is medium-sized. J is TRBJ2-1 and V is TRBV4-2, with 13 bases identical to TRBD2. Germline V gene lookup returns CDR1 LGHNA and CDR2 YNFKEQ. The CDR3 extends over 15 amino acids. Trimming at V came to 4 bases and at J to 5 bases, leaving 2 bases not matched to a gene. The CDR3 DNA sequence: TGTGCCAGCAGCCGGGGGACTAGCGGGGACAATGAGCAGTTCTTC. Protein sequence: CASSRGTSGDNEQFF.

This clonotype is labeled as medium-sized (0.01 to 0.1%). V and J are TRBV7-9 and TRBJ1-2, with D uncertain. This CDR3 has 16 amino acids. Between the trimmed V and J ends, which lost 2 bases and 0 bases, there was a span of 13 bases. Per germline, CDR1 SEHNR and CDR2 FQNEAQ (reference sequence). CDR3 residues: CASSLSNEEANYGYTF. Written as DNA, the CDR3 is TGTGCCAGCAGCTTAAGTAACGAAGAAGCTAACTATGGCTACACCTTC.

By sample share, this clonotype is medium-sized. The chain carries TRBV11-3 and TRBJ2-7; no clear D gene. From germline, CDR1 is SGHNT and CDR2 YENEEA. CDR3 length: 14 residues. With 5 bases removed from V and 2 bases from J, the gap between germline ends came to 13 bases. CDR3 bases: TGTGCCAGCAGCCCCCCGTCCCGTCCCTACGAGCAGTACTTC. Protein sequence: CASSPPSRPYEQYF. The entire variable domain, with the rest obtained from reference TRBV11-3 and TRBJ2-7, is as follows: EAGVVQSPRYKIIEKKQPVAFWCNPISGHNTLYWYLQNLGQGPELLIRYENEEAVDDSQLPKDRFSAERLKGVDSTLKIQPAELGDSAVYLCASSPPSRPYEQYFGPGTRLTVT.

The chain uses TRBV7-9 and TRBJ1-6; D gene ambiguous. The CDR3 length is 16 residues. With 2 bases removed from V and 6 bases from J, the gap between germline ends came to 14 bases. The V gene's germline CDR1 is SEHNR and CDR2 FQNEAQ (reference sequence). The CDR3 DNA reads as TGTGCCAGCAGCTTATATGCGGGGAAGGGTAATTCACCCCTCCACTTT. Amino acid sequence: CASSLYAGKGNSPLHF. The whole variable domain, remainder taken from reference TRBV7-9 and TRBJ1-6, is DTGVSQNPRHKITKRGQNVTFRCDPISEHNRLYWYRQTLGQGPEFLTYFQNEAQLEKSRLLSDRFSAERPKGSFSTLEIQRTEQGDSAMYLCASSLYAGKGNSPLHFGNGTRLTVT.

This clonotype was counted many times. V gene TRBV27 combines with J gene TRBJ2-3, with 10 bases matching TRBD1. Per the germline V gene, CDR1 is MNHEY and CDR2 is SMNVEV (reference sequence). The CDR3 contains 16 residues. V lost 3 bases to trimming and J lost 5 bases; unmatched junction nucleotides: 8. The DNA of the CDR3 is TGTGCCAGCAGTTTGAGCGGGACAGGGGTCGAAGATACGCAGTATTTT. Translated, it gives CASSLSGTGVEDTQYF.

This clonotype was detected ten times or more. The CDR3 region has the DNA TGTGCCATCTCGCGGGGCGGGAGGCCAGATACGCAGTATTTT. This codes for CAISRGGRPDTQYF. The genes are TRBV6-6 and TRBJ2-3; 8 bases fit TRBD2. This CDR3 has 14 amino acids. After removal of 10 bases from V and 4 bases from J, the junction contained 10 bases not matched to a gene. Germline values: CDR1 MNHNY, CDR2 SVGAGI (reference sequence).

This clonotype rates as medium-sized. The chain combines TRBV2 with TRBJ2-1; 12 positions match TRBD2. The CDR3 spans 15 residues. CDR1 is SNHLY and CDR2 is FYNNEI in the germline V gene. The ends lost 9 bases at V and 2 bases at J; junction bases unmatched: 5. DNA for the CDR3: TGTGCCAGTAACCTAGCGGGAGGGCCCTACAATGAGCAGTTCTTC. It codes for CASNLAGGPYNEQFF.

This clonotype came up a few times. The chain recombines TRBV29-1 with TRBJ2-3; 7 nucleotides agree with TRBD1. J lost 2 bases, V lost 3 bases, and 5 bases had no gene match. This CDR3 has 14 residues. Looked up from germline, CDR1 is SQVTM and CDR2 is ANQGSEA. The CDR3: CSVDFQGVTDTQYF. The CDR3 DNA reads as TGCAGCGTTGATTTCCAGGGGGTCACAGATACGCAGTATTTT.

This clonotype is medium-sized in the sample. The chain carries TRBV5-4 and TRBJ2-2; the D gene is possibly TRBD1 (6 bases). This CDR3 has 19 residues. With 1 base removed from V and 1 base from J, the gap between germline ends came to 20 bases. The germline V gene encodes CDR1 SGHNT and CDR2 YYREEE (reference sequence). The CDR3, as DNA: TGTGCCAGCAGCTTGTCCGTGGGGCCCGGGACATTGAACACCGGGGAGCTGTTTTTT. Protein sequence: CASSLSVGPGTLNTGELFF. The whole variable domain, filled in from reference TRBV5-4 and TRBJ2-2, reads ETGVTQSPTHLIKTRGQQVTLRCSSQSGHNTVSWYQQALGQGPQFIFQYYREEENGRGNFPPRFSGLQFPNYSSELNVNALELDDSALYLCASSLSVGPGTLNTGELFFGEGSRLTVL.